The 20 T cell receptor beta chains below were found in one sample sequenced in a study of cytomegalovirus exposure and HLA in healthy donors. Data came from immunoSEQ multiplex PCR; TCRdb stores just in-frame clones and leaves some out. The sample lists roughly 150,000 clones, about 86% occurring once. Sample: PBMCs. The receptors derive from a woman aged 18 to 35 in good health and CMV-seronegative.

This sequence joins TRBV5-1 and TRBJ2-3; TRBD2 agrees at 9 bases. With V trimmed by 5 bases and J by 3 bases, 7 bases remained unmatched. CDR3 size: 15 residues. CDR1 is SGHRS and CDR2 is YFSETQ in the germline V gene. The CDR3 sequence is CASRERGATTDTQYF. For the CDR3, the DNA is TGCGCCAGCAGAGAGCGGGGGGCCACTACAGATACGCAGTATTTT. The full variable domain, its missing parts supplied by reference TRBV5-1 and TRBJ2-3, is KAGVTQTPRYLIKTRGQQVTLSCSPISGHRSVSWYQQTPGQGLQFLFEYFSETQRNKGNFPGRFSGRQFSNSRSEMNVSTLELGDSALYLCASRERGATTDTQYFGPGTRLTVL.

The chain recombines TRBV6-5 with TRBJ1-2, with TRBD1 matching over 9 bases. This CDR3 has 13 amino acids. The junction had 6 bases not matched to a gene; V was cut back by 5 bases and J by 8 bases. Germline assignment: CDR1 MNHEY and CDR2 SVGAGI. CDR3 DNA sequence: TGTGCCAGCAGTCTTTTCGACAGGGGGGGCTACACCTTC. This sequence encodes CASSLFDRGGYTF.

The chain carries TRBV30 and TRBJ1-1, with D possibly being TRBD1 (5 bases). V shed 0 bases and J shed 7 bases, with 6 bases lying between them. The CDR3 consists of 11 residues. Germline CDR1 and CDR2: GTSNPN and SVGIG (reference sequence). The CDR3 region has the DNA TGTGCCTGGAGTGTCGGGGGTGAAGCTTTCTTT. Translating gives CAWSVGGEAFF.

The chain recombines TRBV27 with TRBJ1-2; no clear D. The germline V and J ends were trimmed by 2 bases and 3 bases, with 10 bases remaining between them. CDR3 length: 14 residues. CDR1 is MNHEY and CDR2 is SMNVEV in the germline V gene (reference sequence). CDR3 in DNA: TGTGCCAGCAGTTTAAGGAGGGAATACTATGGCTACACCTTC. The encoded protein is CASSLRREYYGYTF.

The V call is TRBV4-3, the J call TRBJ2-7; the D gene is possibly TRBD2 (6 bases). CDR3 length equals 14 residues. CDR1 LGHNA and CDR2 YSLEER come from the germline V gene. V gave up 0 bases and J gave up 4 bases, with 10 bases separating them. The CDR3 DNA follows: TGCGCCAGCAGCCAAGATAGCGGAATTTACGAGCAGTACTTC. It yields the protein CASSQDSGIYEQYF.

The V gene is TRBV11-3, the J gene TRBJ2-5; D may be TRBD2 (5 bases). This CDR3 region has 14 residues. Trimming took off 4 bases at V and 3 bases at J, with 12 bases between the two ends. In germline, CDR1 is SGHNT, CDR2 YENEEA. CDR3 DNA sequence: TGTGCCAGCAGCTCTAGAAGCGGAAAAGAGACCCAGTACTTC. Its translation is CASSSRSGKETQYF.

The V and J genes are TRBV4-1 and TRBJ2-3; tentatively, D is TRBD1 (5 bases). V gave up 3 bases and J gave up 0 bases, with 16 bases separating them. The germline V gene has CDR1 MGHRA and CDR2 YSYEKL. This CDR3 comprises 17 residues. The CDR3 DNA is TGCGCCAGCAGCCAGAACCCCAGGGCGGCAAGCACAGATACGCAGTATTTT. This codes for CASSQNPRAASTDTQYF.

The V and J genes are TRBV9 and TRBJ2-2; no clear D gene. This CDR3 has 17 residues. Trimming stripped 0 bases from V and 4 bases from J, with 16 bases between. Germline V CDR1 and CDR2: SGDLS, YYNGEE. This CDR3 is CASSVAFEVWSTGELFF. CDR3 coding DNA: TGTGCCAGCAGCGTAGCGTTCGAGGTGTGGAGCACCGGGGAGCTGTTTTTT.

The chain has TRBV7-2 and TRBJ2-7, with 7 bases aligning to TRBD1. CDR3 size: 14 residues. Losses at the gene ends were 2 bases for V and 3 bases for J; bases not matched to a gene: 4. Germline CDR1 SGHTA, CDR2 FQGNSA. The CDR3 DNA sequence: TGTGCCAGCAGCTTAACCCGGGACAGCTACGAGCAGTACTTC. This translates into CASSLTRDSYEQYF.

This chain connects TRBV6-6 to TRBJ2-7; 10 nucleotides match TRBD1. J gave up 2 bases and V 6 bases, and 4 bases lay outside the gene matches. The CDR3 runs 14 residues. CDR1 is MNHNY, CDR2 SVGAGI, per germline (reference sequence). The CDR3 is CASSPDRGTYEQYF. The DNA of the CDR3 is TGTGCCAGCAGCCCGGACAGGGGGACCTACGAGCAGTACTTC.

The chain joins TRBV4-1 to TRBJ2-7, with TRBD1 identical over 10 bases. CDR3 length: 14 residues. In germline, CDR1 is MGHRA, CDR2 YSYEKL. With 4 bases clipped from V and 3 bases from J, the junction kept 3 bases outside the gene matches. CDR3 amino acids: CASSPGTGVYEQYF. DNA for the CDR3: TGCGCCAGCAGCCCCGGGACAGGGGTCTACGAGCAGTACTTC.

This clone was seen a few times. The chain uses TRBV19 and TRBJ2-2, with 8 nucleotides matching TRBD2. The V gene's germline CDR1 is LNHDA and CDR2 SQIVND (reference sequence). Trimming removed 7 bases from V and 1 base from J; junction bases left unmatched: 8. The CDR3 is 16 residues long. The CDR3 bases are TGTGCCAGTATAGGACGGGGACTAGTGAACACCGGGGAGCTGTTTTTT. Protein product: CASIGRGLVNTGELFF.

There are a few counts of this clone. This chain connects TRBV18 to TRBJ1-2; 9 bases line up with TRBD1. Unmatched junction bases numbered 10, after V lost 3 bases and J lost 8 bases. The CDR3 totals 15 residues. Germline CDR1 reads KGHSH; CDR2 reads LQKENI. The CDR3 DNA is TGTGCCAGCTCACCCACAAACAGGGGGCTAAGCGGCTACACCTTC. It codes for CASSPTNRGLSGYTF.

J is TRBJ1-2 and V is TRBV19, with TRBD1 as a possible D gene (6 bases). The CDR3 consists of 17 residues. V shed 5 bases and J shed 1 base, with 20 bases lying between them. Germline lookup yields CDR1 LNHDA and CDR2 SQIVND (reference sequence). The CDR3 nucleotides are TGTGCCAGTAGTCTCTACAGCAGACAGGTCGGTAACTATGGCTACACCTTC. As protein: CASSLYSRQVGNYGYTF.

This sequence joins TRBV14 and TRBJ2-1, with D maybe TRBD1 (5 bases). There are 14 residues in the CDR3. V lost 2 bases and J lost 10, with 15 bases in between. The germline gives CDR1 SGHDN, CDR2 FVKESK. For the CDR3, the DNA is TGTGCCAGCAGCCAAAATCTCAGGGAAACCGAGCAGTTCTTC. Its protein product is CASSQNLRETEQFF.

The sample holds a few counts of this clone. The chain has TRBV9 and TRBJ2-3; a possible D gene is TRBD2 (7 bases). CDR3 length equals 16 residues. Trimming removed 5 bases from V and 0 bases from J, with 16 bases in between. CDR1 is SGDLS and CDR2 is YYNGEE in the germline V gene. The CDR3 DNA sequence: TGTGCCAGCAGTTATGGCGGGGGCCTTAGCACAGATACGCAGTATTTT. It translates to CASSYGGGLSTDTQYF.

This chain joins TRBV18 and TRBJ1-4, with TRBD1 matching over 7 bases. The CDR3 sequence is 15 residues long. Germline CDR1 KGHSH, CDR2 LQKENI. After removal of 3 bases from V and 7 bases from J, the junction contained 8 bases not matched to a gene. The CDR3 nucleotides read TGTGCCAGCTCACCCCGACAGGGCCGGGGTGAAAAACTGTTTTTT. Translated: CASSPRQGRGEKLFF.

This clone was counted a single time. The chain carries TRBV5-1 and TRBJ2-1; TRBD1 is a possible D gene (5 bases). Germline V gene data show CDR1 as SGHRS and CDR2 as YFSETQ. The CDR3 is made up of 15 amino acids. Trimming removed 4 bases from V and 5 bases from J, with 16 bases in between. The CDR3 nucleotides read TGCGCCAGCAGCGGCCAGGGAAAATTTGACAATGAGCAGTTCTTC. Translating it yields CASSGQGKFDNEQFF.

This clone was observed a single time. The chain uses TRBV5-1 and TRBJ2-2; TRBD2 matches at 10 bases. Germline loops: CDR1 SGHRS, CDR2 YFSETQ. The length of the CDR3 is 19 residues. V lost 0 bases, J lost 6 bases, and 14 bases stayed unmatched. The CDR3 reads CASSLAFLGLAGDAGELFF. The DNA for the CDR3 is TGCGCCAGCAGCTTGGCCTTTCTTGGGCTAGCGGGAGACGCCGGGGAGCTGTTTTTT.

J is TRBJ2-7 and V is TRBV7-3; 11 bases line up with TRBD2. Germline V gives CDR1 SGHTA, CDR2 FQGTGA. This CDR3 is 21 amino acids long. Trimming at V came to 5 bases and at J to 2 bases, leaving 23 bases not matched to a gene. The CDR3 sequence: CASSAIPNHLAGGPPPYEQYF. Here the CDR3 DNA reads TGTGCCAGCAGCGCAATCCCCAACCATCTAGCGGGGGGACCACCCCCCTACGAGCAGTACTTC.